The next 8 T cell receptor beta chains were all read from a single sample in a study of neurological immune-mediated disorders. Time point denoted: longitudinal time-point 2. TCRdb used MiXCR to reprocess the 5' RACE reads, holding one entry per CDR3 protein. Among 70,000 to 90,000 distinct CDR3 sequences listed, about 5.6% were seen once. The sequenced sample was PBMCs. All receptors come from a woman in her sixties or seventies with multiple sclerosis.

There are many counts of this clonotype. The rearrangement joins TRBV5-1 to TRBJ2-7, with D possibly matching TRBD1 (6 bases). The germline gives CDR1 SGHRS, CDR2 YFSETQ. CDR3 length: 16 residues. V was pared by 1 base and J by 6 bases, with 20 bases between. CDR3 protein: CASSLRGRGPVIEQYF. CDR3 in DNA: TGCGCCAGCAGCTTGAGAGGCAGGGGCCCCGTCATCGAGCAGTACTTC.

This clonotype showed up many times. The J gene is TRBJ2-3, the V gene TRBV5-6, with TRBD2 matching 11 bases. The germline V gene has CDR1 SGHDT and CDR2 YYEEEE. After removal of 5 bases from V and 4 bases from J, the junction contained 9 bases not matched to a gene. This CDR3 has 16 residues. In DNA form, the CDR3 reads TGTGCCAGCAGTACCTTAGCGGGGGGGCCGTCAGATACGCAGTATTTT. Protein: CASSTLAGGPSDTQYF.

This clonotype has ten or more counts. The CDR3, as DNA: TGCGCCAGCAGCTTGGTCGGAGGGCCAAGCAGCTCCTACAATGAGCAGTTCTTC. It encodes CASSLVGGPSSSYNEQFF. The rearrangement uses TRBV5-1 and TRBJ2-1; maybe TRBD2 (6 bases). Trimming removed 0 bases at V and 0 bases at J, with 16 bases between. CDR1 and CDR2 (germline): SGHRS, YFSETQ. This CDR3 spans 18 amino acids.

In this sample, this clonotype turned up many times. The chain recombines TRBV5-1 with TRBJ1-2, with D hard to call. Germline V lookup: CDR1 SGHRS, CDR2 YFSETQ. The CDR3 loop spans 14 amino acids. V lost 0 bases and J lost 4, with 10 bases in between. The CDR3 DNA reads TGCGCCAGCAGCTTGGGTGCAGACGTCTATGGCTACACCTTC. Translated: CASSLGADVYGYTF.

This clonotype was counted many times. The chain recombines TRBV7-9 with TRBJ2-3; D remains unclear. With 6 bases removed from V and 3 bases from J, the gap between germline ends came to 13 bases. CDR1 is SEHNR, CDR2 FQNEAQ, per germline (reference sequence). The CDR3 runs to 14 residues. CDR3 residues: CASSSTAPTDTQYF. As DNA, the CDR3 is TGTGCCAGCAGTTCAACCGCCCCTACAGATACGCAGTATTTT. Supplemented by reference TRBV7-9 and TRBJ2-3, the full variable domain reads DTGVSQNPRHKITKRGQNVTFRCDPISEHNRLYWYRQTLGQGPEFLTYFQNEAQLEKSRLLSDRFSAERPKGSFSTLEIQRTEQGDSAMYLCASSSTAPTDTQYFGPGTRLTVL.

Ten or more counts support this clonotype. The chain is built from TRBV11-2 and TRBJ1-3; D remains unclear. The CDR3 runs to 15 residues. CDR1 and CDR2 from the germline V gene are SGHAT and FQNNGV. Trimming shortened V by 4 bases and J by 3 bases, and 13 bases separated the two germline ends. DNA of the CDR3: TGTGCCAGCAGCTCAGACGGGCTGATTGGAAACACCATATATTTT. Protein: CASSSDGLIGNTIYF.

V gene TRBV5-5 combines with J gene TRBJ2-5; TRBD2 matches at 8 bases. Germline V gene sequence: CDR1 SGHKS, CDR2 YYEKEE (reference sequence). The CDR3 has 18 residues. Trimming at V came to 2 bases and at J to 7 bases, leaving 19 bases not matched to a gene. The CDR3 DNA sequence: TGTGCCAGCAGCTTTTTTCCCAGGCCCCGTAGCGGGGTTGGGACCCAGTACTTC. It is translated as CASSFFPRPRSGVGTQYF.

Many counts were recorded for this clonotype. The chain uses TRBV29-1 and TRBJ2-7; 11 nucleotides line up with TRBD1. CDR1 is SQVTM, CDR2 ANQGSEA, per germline. This CDR3 comprises 12 residues. V dropped 1 base and J dropped 9; count of bases not matched to a gene: 2. Here the CDR3 DNA reads TGCAGCGTTGAAGTAGGGACAGGGGGGCAGTACTTC. As protein: CSVEVGTGGQYF.